These 27 T cell receptor beta chains originate from one sample sequenced in a study of T cells in Graves' hyperthyroidism and ophthalmopathy. Amplified TCR beta CDR3 regions came from RNA transcripts. The TCR CDR3 first-round RT-PCR relied on the HTBI primer set. TCRdb re-analysed the multiplex PCR reads in MiXCR, keeping a single row per CDR3 protein. Among 600,000 to 650,000 distinct CDR3 sequences listed, 20% were seen once. Sample: blood. The receptors derive from a young man with Graves' ophthalmopathy.

This clonotype appeared a few times. V usage is TRBV2 and J usage is TRBJ1-5; 7 bases are a match to TRBD1. Germline CDR1 and CDR2: SNHLY and FYNNEI. With 6 bases clipped from V and 1 base from J, the junction kept 3 bases outside the gene matches. The CDR3 runs 14 residues. The CDR3 bases are TGTGCCAGCAGGGGGACAGTAAGCAATCAGCCCCAGCATTTT. Its protein product is CASRGTVSNQPQHF.

V is TRBV12-3 or TRBV12-4 and J is TRBJ2-1; 8 bases line up with TRBD2. V dropped 7 bases and J dropped 9; count of bases not matched to a gene: 5. The CDR3 loop spans 12 amino acids. This CDR3 reads CASTFAGGEQFF. The CDR3 region has the DNA TGTGCCAGCACCTTTGCGGGGGGTGAGCAGTTCTTC.

To note about this clonotype: This is likely a read error, given that the CDR3 carries no conserved phenylalanine or tryptophan at its end. The chain has TRBV20-1 and TRBJ2-1; 15 bases map to TRBD2. CDR1 is DFQATT and CDR2 is SNEGSKA in the germline V gene (reference sequence). The CDR3 sequence is 17 residues long. V gave up 8 bases and J gave up 0 bases; unmatched junction bases: 8. CDR3 nucleotide sequence: TGCAGTTTGAGGGGACTAGCGGGGGGAAGCTCCTACAATGAGCAGTTCCTC. It codes for CSLRGLAGGSSYNEQFL.

This clonotype turned up a few times. The rearrangement joins TRBV24-1 to TRBJ2-3, with 8 bases matching TRBD2. V trimming: 4 bases; J trimming: 3 bases; junction bases outside the gene matches: 14. Germline V gene data show CDR1 as KGHDR and CDR2 as SFDVKD. This CDR3 region has 18 residues. In DNA form, the CDR3 reads TGTGCCACCAGTGAGCCACTCGCCGCCTTAGCGGGGACAGATACGCAGTATTTT. Amino acid sequence: CATSEPLAALAGTDTQYF.

This chain connects TRBV20-1 to TRBJ2-7; D is unclear. The V gene lost 0 bases and the J gene lost 6 bases, with 9 bases spanning the gap. CDR1 is DFQATT, CDR2 SNEGSKA, per germline (reference sequence). The CDR3 contains 12 residues. CDR3 nucleotide sequence: TGCAGTGCTAGAGATCTGGGCTCCGAGCAGTACTTC. It yields the protein CSARDLGSEQYF.

This clonotype was counted many times. The J gene is TRBJ2-2, the V gene TRBV28, with 11 bases fitting TRBD2. The CDR3 length is 16 residues. The V and J ends lost 6 bases and 4 bases, in that order; junction bases with no gene match: 7. Germline V gives CDR1 MDHEN, CDR2 SYDVKM. CDR3 in amino acids: CASRGGGTSGTGELFF. In DNA form, the CDR3 reads TGTGCCAGCAGGGGGGGAGGGACTAGCGGCACCGGGGAGCTGTTTTTT.

At least ten counts were recorded for this clonotype. This sequence joins TRBV2 and TRBJ2-3, with 10 bases lining up with TRBD2. Germline V lookup: CDR1 SNHLY, CDR2 FYNNEI. This CDR3 region has 16 residues. With 4 bases clipped from V and 0 bases from J, the junction kept 4 bases outside the gene matches. CDR3: CASSVGLAASTDTQYF. The DNA of the CDR3 is TGTGCCAGCAGTGTCGGACTAGCGGCTAGCACAGATACGCAGTATTTT. Together with reference TRBV2 and TRBJ2-3, the CDR3 gives the full variable domain: EPEVTQTPSHQVTQMGQEVILRCVPISNHLYFYWYRQILGQKVEFLVSFYNNEISEKSEIFDDQFSVERPDGSNFTLKIRSTKLEDSAMYFCASSVGLAASTDTQYFGPGTRLTVL.

The chain combines TRBV20-1 with TRBJ2-7; TRBD2 is a possible D gene (5 bases). Per germline, CDR1 DFQATT and CDR2 SNEGSKA (reference sequence). V was shortened by 1 base and J by 1 base, with 11 bases between the two germline ends. This CDR3 is built from 14 residues. This CDR3 is CSARAGGRSYEQYF. The CDR3 DNA reads as TGCAGTGCTAGAGCCGGAGGCCGGTCCTACGAGCAGTACTTC.

The rearrangement joins TRBV6-5 to TRBJ2-7, with D unresolved. This CDR3 spans 12 amino acids. V lost 0 bases to trimming and J lost 3 bases, with 3 bases between them. Germline V gene data show CDR1 as MNHEY and CDR2 as SVGAGI. The CDR3 loop is CASSYSDYEQYF. Written as DNA, the CDR3 is TGTGCCAGCAGTTACTCGGACTACGAGCAGTACTTC.

With regard to this clonotype: It may be a read error: a sequence one base away is much more abundant. The chain recombines TRBV30 with TRBJ1-2; D not certain. Germline CDR1 reads GTSNPN; CDR2 reads SVGIG (reference sequence). V was pared by 1 base and J by 8 bases, with 11 bases between. The CDR3 length is 12 residues. The CDR3 loop is CAWSDLPSGYTF. DNA for the CDR3: TGTGCCTGGAGTGATCTCCCTTCCGGCTACACCTTC.

Notes on this clonotype: The junction differs from germline at one of its ends, possibly a read error. V usage is TRBV5-1 and J usage is TRBJ1-1, with TRBD1 as a possible D gene (5 bases). Germline V CDR1 and CDR2: SGHRS, YFSETQ. The CDR3 has 12 residues. The CDR3 DNA sequence: TGTGCCAGCAGCGGGACTTCCACTGAAGCTTTCTTT. It codes for CASSGTSTEAFF.

This clonotype was seen at least ten times. The chain uses TRBV6-1 and TRBJ2-2; D may be TRBD1 (5 bases). The germline V gene encodes CDR1 MNHNS and CDR2 SASEGT. This CDR3 spans 15 amino acids. V was clipped by 1 base and J by 1 base, with 7 bases between them. This CDR3 reads CASSEGGWNTGELFF. The CDR3 nucleotides are TGTGCCAGCAGTGAAGGGGGCTGGAACACCGGGGAGCTGTTTTTT.

In this sample, this clonotype turned up a few times. The J gene is TRBJ2-3, the V gene TRBV5-4; D unclear. This CDR3 spans 16 amino acids. The germline CDR1 and CDR2 sequences are SGHNT and YYREEE (reference sequence). Trimming pared 6 bases from V and 0 bases from J, leaving 17 bases between. This chain's CDR3 is CASTTRRGASTDTQYF. The CDR3 bases are TGTGCCAGCACCACCCGACGCGGAGCTAGCACAGATACGCAGTATTTT.

The chain couples TRBV20-1 to TRBJ2-1; 8 bases agree with TRBD1. V shed 5 bases and J 6 bases; nucleotides not matched to a gene: 9. The CDR3 contains 14 residues. CDR1 is DFQATT, CDR2 SNEGSKA, per germline (reference sequence). CDR3 in DNA: TGCAGTGCTGATGACAGGGGAGCATCCAATGAGCAGTTCTTC. Protein product: CSADDRGASNEQFF.

Only a few counts were recorded for this clonotype. V gene TRBV4-3 combines with J gene TRBJ2-5, with a tentative D call TRBD1 (6 bases). The CDR3 runs 15 residues. V was trimmed by 1 base and J by 4 bases, leaving 13 bases between them. Germline loops: CDR1 LGHNA, CDR2 YSLEER. The CDR3, as DNA: TGCGCCAGCAGCCAAGGAACAGGGATCGGAGAGACCCAGTACTTC. Translating it yields CASSQGTGIGETQYF.

This rearrangement joins TRBV9 to TRBJ2-5; D might be TRBD2 (6 bases). V was pared by 3 bases and J by 10 bases, with 13 bases between. The CDR3 runs 12 residues. Germline V lookup: CDR1 SGDLS, CDR2 YYNGEE. The DNA for the CDR3 is TGTGCCAGCAGCGGGTGGGACTCCCGCCAGTACTTC. It is translated as CASSGWDSRQYF. The whole variable domain, filled in from reference TRBV9 and TRBJ2-5, reads DSGVTQTPKHLITATGQRVTLRCSPRSGDLSVYWYQQSLDQGLQFLIQYYNGEERAKGNILERFSAQQFPDLHSELNLSSLELGDSALYFCASSGWDSRQYFGPGTRLLVL.

The chain combines TRBV9 with TRBJ2-6, with a tentative D call TRBD1 (5 bases). The V end lost 6 bases, the J end lost 0 bases, and 16 bases lay between the germline ends. CDR3 size: 17 residues. CDR1 and CDR2 from the germline V gene are SGDLS and YYNGEE. CDR3 bases: TGTGCCAGCACCCCCGCCAGGGCTCCCTCTGGGGCCAACGTCCTGACTTTC. This sequence encodes CASTPARAPSGANVLTF.

The chain couples TRBV10-3 to TRBJ2-1; 9 nucleotides line up with TRBD1. Germline CDR1 and CDR2: ENHRY and SYGVKD. The CDR3 runs 15 residues. V lost 4 bases and J lost 2; bases outside the gene matches: 3. As DNA, the CDR3 is TGTGCCATCAGTGGGACAGGGGCTACCTACAATGAGCAGTTCTTC. This translates into CAISGTGATYNEQFF.

V is TRBV6-1 and J is TRBJ2-1; D remains unclear. The ends were cut back, 7 bases at V and 7 bases at J, with 14 bases in the middle. Germline assignment: CDR1 MNHNS and CDR2 SASEGT. There are 13 residues in the CDR3. The CDR3 sequence is CASTVVHGNEQFF. CDR3 coding DNA: TGTGCCAGCACAGTCGTACACGGGAATGAGCAGTTCTTC.

The V and J genes are TRBV29-1 and TRBJ1-4; 8 bases match TRBD1. The CDR3 extends over 13 amino acids. Trimming removed 6 bases from V and 3 bases from J; junction bases left unmatched: 3. Germline V gene data show CDR1 as SQVTM and CDR2 as ANQGSEA. The CDR3, as DNA: TGCAGCGTGACAGGGGCGGCTAATGAAAAACTGTTTTTT. Protein sequence: CSVTGAANEKLFF.

This clonotype was counted many times. The chain carries TRBV11-2 and TRBJ2-7, with TRBD1 matching over 7 bases. V was pared by 6 bases and J by 2 bases, with 4 bases of the junction left unmatched. The CDR3 has 13 residues. Germline values: CDR1 SGHAT, CDR2 FQNNGV. CDR3 sequence reads: CASSRDRPYEQYF. The CDR3 bases are TGTGCCAGCAGTAGGGACAGACCCTACGAGCAGTACTTC.

The DNA for the CDR3 is TGTGCTTCAAGGGGGGCTCGGAATCAGCCCCAGCATTTT. Translating gives CASRGARNQPQHF. This rearrangement joins TRBV2 to TRBJ1-5, with a tentative D call TRBD1 (6 bases). Germline lookup yields CDR1 SNHLY and CDR2 FYNNEI. The CDR3 consists of 13 residues.

This clonotype has just a few counts. The CDR3, as DNA: TGTGCCAGCAGTGAAGCGGCCCACCCTGGCTATGGCTACACCTTC. Its protein product is CASSEAAHPGYGYTF. The chain has TRBV2 and TRBJ1-2, with D hard to call. This CDR3 spans 15 amino acids. V was trimmed by 0 bases and J by 4 bases, leaving 12 bases between them. Germline CDR1 and CDR2: SNHLY and FYNNEI.

This clonotype was detected many times. The V and J genes are TRBV3-1 and TRBJ1-1, with D unclear. The CDR3 sequence is 13 residues long. In germline, CDR1 is LGHDT, CDR2 YNNKEL (reference sequence). V was shortened by 4 bases and J by 0 bases, with 6 bases between the two germline ends. CDR3 nucleotide sequence: TGTGCCAGCAGCCCGAAGGTGAACACTGAAGCTTTCTTT. Protein: CASSPKVNTEAFF.

This chain uses TRBV10-3 with TRBJ2-3, with 10 bases matching TRBD2. The CDR3 runs 13 residues. Germline V gene sequence: CDR1 ENHRY, CDR2 SYGVKD. V dropped 8 bases and J dropped 6; count of bases not matched to a gene: 5. The CDR3 loop reads CAILAGGLDTQYF. DNA for the CDR3: TGTGCCATCTTAGCGGGAGGTTTGGATACGCAGTATTTT.

V gene TRBV7-2 combines with J gene TRBJ2-2, with unresolved D. This CDR3 is 15 amino acids long. The ends were cut back, 3 bases at V and 0 bases at J, with 8 bases in the middle. Germline assignment: CDR1 SGHTA and CDR2 FQGNSA. In nucleotides, the CDR3 is TGTGCCAGCAGCTTTAGCTTCGCGAACACCGGGGAGCTGTTTTTT. Protein sequence: CASSFSFANTGELFF.

This clonotype was counted a few times. The J gene is TRBJ2-7, the V gene TRBV28; TRBD1 matches 10 bases. Germline assignment: CDR1 MDHEN and CDR2 SYDVKM. The CDR3 spans 16 residues. The J segment lost 1 base and the V segment lost 2 bases, leaving 5 bases of the junction unmatched. In nucleotides, the CDR3 is TGTGCCAGCAGTTTAGCTCTGGGACAGGGGTCCTACGAGCAGTACTTC. Protein product: CASSLALGQGSYEQYF.